The clone carrying this TCR beta chain was detected only a few times. Its antigen is as yet unknown. These data are taken from a study of cytomegalovirus exposure and HLA in healthy donors. The CDR3 extends over 15 amino acids. V was shortened by 4 bases and J by 0 bases, with 10 bases between the two germline ends. CDR1 and CDR2 from the germline V gene are SGHTA and FQGNSA. PCR employed 60 Vbeta and 13 Jbeta primers. The repertoire was sequenced with immunoSEQ multiplex PCR; TCRdb's copy has only in-frame clones and lacks some. The table lists some 110,000 clones, 10% of them singletons. Study-wide results and caveats: In a later analysis, at a false discovery rate of 0.05, approximately 16,000 TCR beta sequences were associated with HLA alleles. TCR association rates varied by HLA locus in a later analysis, with DRB1 highest and HLA-C lowest. Later analysis identified a missense DCLRE1C variant that was linked to TCR beta V- and J-gene trimming.

This chain links TRBV7-2 with TRBJ1-3, with D maybe TRBD1 (5 bases). Sequenced input: PBMCs. The receptor was derived from a middle-aged man in good health and CMV-seropositive. The CDR3 DNA reads as TGTGCCAGCAGCTCAGGGCCCAACTCTGGAAACACCATATATTTT. Amino acid sequence: CASSSGPNSGNTIYF.